This T cell receptor (beta chain) was recorded in a study of cytotoxic CD8 clonotypes in ibrutinib-treated CLL. On the study more broadly: Treatment had run for a median about 12 months, range 6 to 36, when response samples were taken. Study findings and constraints: A difference in sampling times existed between sustained-remission and progressing patients. Starting clonality was above that of age-matched healthy donors and tracked circulating CD8+ T-cell counts. Clonality went up at ibrutinib response and then declined back toward baseline at progression.

The data were produced by immunoSEQ multiplex PCR, yet TCRdb's version contains in-frame clones alone and is incomplete. The data contain over 120,000 clones, around 84% of them singletons. Per germline, CDR1 SEHNR and CDR2 FQNEAQ (reference sequence). CDR3 length: 14 amino acids. The trim removed 5 bases at V and 7 bases at J, leaving 9 bases unmatched. About this clone itself: Antigen specificity is unknown.

Sequenced material: PBMCs, taken after 36 months of ibrutinib treatment. The TCR was taken from a human donor with chronic lymphocytic leukemia. The chain has TRBV7-9 and TRBJ1-2; TRBD1 agrees at 8 bases. The CDR3 nucleotides read TGTGCCAGCAGCACAGAGACAGGGGTCGGTGGCTACACCTTC. Amino acids: CASSTETGVGGYTF.